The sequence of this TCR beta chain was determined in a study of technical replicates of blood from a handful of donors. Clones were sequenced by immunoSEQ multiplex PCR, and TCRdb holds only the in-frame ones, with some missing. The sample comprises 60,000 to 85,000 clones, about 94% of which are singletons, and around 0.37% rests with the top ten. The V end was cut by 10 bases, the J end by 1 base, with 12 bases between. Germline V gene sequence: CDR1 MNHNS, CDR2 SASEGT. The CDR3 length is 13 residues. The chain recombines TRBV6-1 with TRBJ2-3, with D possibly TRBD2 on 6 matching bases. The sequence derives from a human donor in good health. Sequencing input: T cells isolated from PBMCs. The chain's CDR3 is CAIRLGGTDTQYF. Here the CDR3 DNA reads TGTGCCATTCGACTAGGCGGCACAGATACGCAGTATTTT.